These 25 T cell receptor beta chains came from one sample sequenced in a study of Graves' ophthalmopathy and Graves' hyperthyroidism. RNA transcripts yielded amplified TCR beta CDR3 regions. RT-PCR was first run with HTBI primers, then multiplex PCR in a second round. TCRdb reanalysed the multiplex PCR reads using MiXCR and keeps one entry per CDR3 protein. The repertoire holds about 620,000 distinct CDR3 sequences, with approximately 21% as singletons. The sample taken for sequencing was peripheral blood. The receptors here all came from a woman younger than 30 with stable Graves' hyperthyroidism. Some clones in this sample may be carry-over from other donors' samples.

This clonotype occurred many times. V usage is TRBV25-1 and J usage is TRBJ1-2; D not resolved. Germline V gene sequence: CDR1 MGHDK, CDR2 SYGVNS. The CDR3 runs 14 residues. V was shortened by 4 bases and J by 2 bases, with 11 bases between the two germline ends. The CDR3 region has the DNA TGTGCCAGCAGTGTAGCCAGGTACAACTATGGCTACACCTTC. Translated, it gives CASSVARYNYGYTF.

This clonotype was observed many times. The V call is TRBV2, the J call TRBJ2-7, with 7 bases identical to TRBD1. The trim removed 6 bases at V and 3 bases at J, leaving 8 bases unmatched. This CDR3 spans 14 amino acids. The germline V gene encodes CDR1 SNHLY and CDR2 FYNNEI. The CDR3 nucleotides read TGTGCCAGCAGCATTGGACAGGAAAACTACGAGCAGTACTTC. Translated: CASSIGQENYEQYF.

The rearrangement links TRBV29-1 to TRBJ2-5, with D perhaps matching TRBD1 or TRBD2 (6 bases each). Germline V gene lookup returns CDR1 SQVTM and CDR2 ANQGSEA. This CDR3 spans 14 amino acids. Trimming took 4 bases from V and 5 from J, leaving 17 bases between them. DNA of the CDR3: TGCAGCGTTGGGGGTGGGGGGCCTGGGGAGACCCAGTACTTC. Protein: CSVGGGGPGETQYF.

Turning to this clonotype: A much larger clone differs by one base, so this may be a read error. V is TRBV20-1 and J is TRBJ1-6; D is uncertain. CDR1 DFQATT and CDR2 SNEGSKA come from the germline V gene (reference sequence). The ends were cut back, 5 bases at V and 5 bases at J, with 13 bases in the middle. There are 14 residues in the CDR3. The CDR3 DNA reads as TGCAGTGCTGGCAGGACGCGGAATAATTCACCCCTCCACTTT. Translated, it gives CSAGRTRNNSPLHF.

In this sample, this clonotype turned up many times. This rearrangement joins TRBV28 to TRBJ2-7; D is perhaps TRBD2 (6 bases). The germline V and J ends were trimmed by 4 bases and 7 bases, with 20 bases remaining between them. The V gene's germline CDR1 is MDHEN and CDR2 SYDVKM. The CDR3 loop spans 15 amino acids. The CDR3 region is CASSSQGSGEEEQYF. The CDR3 coding sequence is TGTGCCAGCAGTTCGCAGGGTAGCGGAGAAGAAGAGCAGTACTTC.

V is TRBV6-2 or TRBV6-3 and J is TRBJ1-5, with TRBD1 matching over 7 bases. The J segment lost 7 bases and the V segment lost 8 bases, leaving 20 bases of the junction unmatched. In germline, CDR1 is MNHEY, CDR2 SVGEGT. The CDR3 consists of 17 residues. In nucleotides, the CDR3 is TGTGCCAGCCCGACCCACCCCACAGGGGCGACGGTCCAGCCCCAGCATTTT. This codes for CASPTHPTGATVQPQHF.

This clonotype has at least ten counts. The chain carries TRBV5-5 and TRBJ2-5, with D possibly TRBD1 on 6 matching bases. CDR3 length: 15 residues. The V end was cut by 1 base, the J end by 1 base, with 11 bases between. Germline V gene lookup returns CDR1 SGHKS and CDR2 YYEKEE (reference sequence). In nucleotides, the CDR3 is TGTGCCAGCAGCTTGACAGGGCTATCCCAAGAGACCCAGTACTTC. It is translated as CASSLTGLSQETQYF.

The sample holds many counts of this clonotype. This sequence joins TRBV7-3 and TRBJ1-2; 9 bases are a match to TRBD1. CDR1 and CDR2 (germline): SGHTA, FQGTGA. There are 14 residues in the CDR3. The V gene end was trimmed by 5 bases and the J gene end by 4 bases; junction bases not matched to a gene: 5. CDR3 sequence reads: CASSMGQGGYGYTF. The CDR3 DNA is TGTGCCAGCAGCATGGGACAGGGCGGCTATGGCTACACCTTC. Based on the CDR3 plus reference TRBV7-3 and TRBJ1-2, the full variable domain is GAGVSQTPSNKVTEKGKYVELRCDPISGHTALYWYRQSLGQGPEFLIYFQGTGAADDSGLPNDRFFAVRPEGSVSTLKIQRTERGDSAVYLCASSMGQGGYGYTFGSGTRLTVV.

The gene calls are TRBV6-5 and TRBJ2-5; D assignment may be TRBD1 or TRBD2 (5 bases each). The CDR3 extends over 16 amino acids. Germline V gene sequence: CDR1 MNHEY, CDR2 SVGAGI. The V end was cut by 0 bases, the J end by 4 bases, with 15 bases between. CDR3 sequence (DNA): TGTGCCAGCAGTTACTCGGGACGGACCATCGGAGAGACCCAGTACTTC. This gives the protein CASSYSGRTIGETQYF.

Ten or more counts support this clonotype. The J gene is TRBJ2-2, the V gene TRBV6-2 or TRBV6-3, with D possibly TRBD1 on 5 matching bases. This CDR3 has 14 amino acids. Germline CDR1 and CDR2: MNHEY and SVGEGT. V lost 2 bases and J 3 bases, leaving 7 bases between the germline ends. CDR3 in amino acids: CASSYLQDTGELFF. The CDR3 DNA sequence: TGTGCCAGCAGTTACCTACAGGACACCGGGGAGCTGTTTTTT.

The chain employs TRBV6-1 and TRBJ1-1; TRBD1 matches 7 bases. The CDR3 spans 17 residues. Trimming at V came to 6 bases and at J to 2 bases, leaving 15 bases not matched to a gene. Germline loops: CDR1 MNHNS, CDR2 SASEGT. CDR3 in DNA: TGTGCCAGCAGACTCACCGGGACAGCTTACGTCAACACTGAAGCTTTCTTT. Translated: CASRLTGTAYVNTEAFF.

This clonotype was seen repeatedly, ten times or more. This sequence joins TRBV5-4 and TRBJ2-4, with a possible D match to TRBD1 (5 bases). V shed 0 bases and J shed 0 bases, with 13 bases lying between them. CDR3 size: 17 residues. Germline loops: CDR1 SGHNT, CDR2 YYREEE (reference sequence). The CDR3 protein is CASSLDAGKLAKNIQYF. The CDR3 DNA reads TGTGCCAGCAGCTTGGATGCAGGGAAACTAGCCAAAAACATTCAGTACTTC. The variable domain in full, with the rest retrieved from reference TRBV5-4 and TRBJ2-4, is ETGVTQSPTHLIKTRGQQVTLRCSSQSGHNTVSWYQQALGQGPQFIFQYYREEENGRGNFPPRFSGLQFPNYSSELNVNALELDDSALYLCASSLDAGKLAKNIQYFGAGTRLSVL.

This clonotype was detected many times. The rearrangement uses TRBV6-5 and TRBJ2-3; no firm D call. The CDR3 extends over 15 amino acids. The V gene lost 4 bases and the J gene lost 1 base, with 12 bases spanning the gap. CDR1 and CDR2 from the germline V gene are MNHEY and SVGAGI. CDR3 coding DNA: TGTGCCAGCAGTTCTAGTACCGTGGGCACAGATACGCAGTATTTT. Amino acids: CASSSSTVGTDTQYF.

This sequence joins TRBV4-1 and TRBJ1-6; 8 nucleotides agree with TRBD1. Germline CDR1 and CDR2: MGHRA and YSYEKL. The CDR3 is 17 residues long. V lost 0 bases to trimming and J lost 9 bases; unmatched junction nucleotides: 10. The CDR3 reads CASSQEDPGGVFSPLHF. As DNA, the CDR3 is TGCGCCAGCAGCCAAGAAGATCCAGGGGGCGTTTTTTCACCCCTCCACTTT.

This clonotype came up a few times. For the CDR3, the DNA is TGCAGTGCTAGAAACGGGCACACCGGGGAGCTGTTTTTT. Residues: CSARNGHTGELFF. J is TRBJ2-2 and V is TRBV20-1; D gene uncertain. The CDR3 sequence is 13 residues long. From germline, CDR1 is DFQATT and CDR2 SNEGSKA (reference sequence). Trimming removed 2 bases from V and 3 bases from J, with 7 bases in between.

The sample holds a few counts of this clonotype. CDR3 sequence (DNA): TGTGCCAGCAGTCCTCCCCCCGGGACAGGGGCCCAGCATTTT. This encodes CASSPPPGTGAQHF. The V gene is TRBV27, the J gene TRBJ1-5, with 10 bases lining up with TRBD1. J gave up 11 bases and V 5 bases, and 9 bases lay outside the gene matches. The germline gives CDR1 MNHEY, CDR2 SMNVEV (reference sequence). CDR3 length: 14 amino acids.

This clonotype was observed a few times. This chain uses TRBV20-1 with TRBJ2-7; 12 bases line up with TRBD1. The junction had 4 bases not matched to a gene; V was cut back by 5 bases and J by 5 bases. Germline V gene lookup returns CDR1 DFQATT and CDR2 SNEGSKA (reference sequence). The CDR3 is made up of 13 amino acids. The CDR3 spells CSAWGQGAHEQYF. CDR3 DNA: TGCAGTGCTTGGGGACAGGGGGCCCACGAGCAGTACTTC.

This clonotype was observed at least ten times. The chain uses TRBV5-6 and TRBJ1-1, with D perhaps TRBD1 (5 bases). Germline V gene data show CDR1 as SGHDT and CDR2 as YYEEEE. CDR3 length equals 14 residues. Between the trimmed V and J ends, which lost 2 bases and 6 bases, there was a span of 14 bases. CDR3 DNA: TGTGCCAGCAGCTTCTTCGGGGGGGACGCTGAAGCTTTCTTT. It specifies CASSFFGGDAEAFF.

A note on this clonotype: A much bigger clone sits one base away, suggesting this may be a read error. The chain has TRBV20-1 and TRBJ1-2, with 7 bases identical to TRBD1. CDR1 is DFQATT, CDR2 SNEGSKA, per germline (reference sequence). CDR3 length: 11 amino acids. CDR3 loop: CSADHGGGYSF. CDR3 coding DNA: TGCAGTGCCGATCACGGAGGGGGCTACAGCTTC.

Worth noting for this clonotype: The junction shows a germline mismatch at one end, possibly a read error. V and J are TRBV5-1 and TRBJ1-6; perhaps TRBD1 as D (6 bases). CDR1 and CDR2 from the germline V gene are SGHRS and YFSETQ. The CDR3 has 15 residues. The CDR3 protein is CASSDRSSYISPLHF. The CDR3 DNA sequence: TGCGCCAGCAGTGACAGGAGCTCCTATATTTCACCCCTCCACTTT.

About this clonotype itself: Being one base from a much bigger clone, this may be a read error. This chain joins TRBV6-5 and TRBJ1-1; D call uncertain. CDR1 and CDR2 (germline): MNHEY, SVGAGI. CDR3 length: 12 amino acids. The CDR3 DNA reads TGTGCCAGCAGTTACTCGAAGGGCGAAGTTTTCTTT. Translated: CASSYSKGEVFF.

Ten or more counts support this clonotype. The chain links TRBV7-9 to TRBJ2-5; D may match TRBD1 or TRBD2 (5 bases each). V lost 0 bases to trimming and J lost 5 bases, with 25 bases between them. CDR1 is SEHNR and CDR2 is FQNEAQ in the germline V gene (reference sequence). The CDR3 is 19 amino acids. DNA for the CDR3: TGTGCCAGCAGCTTAGCACTTCTCCAGGGCAGAGGGGCCAGGGAGACCCAGTACTTC. It encodes CASSLALLQGRGARETQYF. Full variable domain (outside the CDR3, taken from reference TRBV7-9 and TRBJ2-5): DTGVSQNPRHKITKRGQNVTFRCDPISEHNRLYWYRQTLGQGPEFLTYFQNEAQLEKSRLLSDRFSAERPKGSFSTLEIQRTEQGDSAMYLCASSLALLQGRGARETQYFGPGTRLLVL.

There are many counts of this clonotype. The chain carries TRBV11-2 and TRBJ2-7; perhaps TRBD1 as D (7 bases). The CDR3 has 15 amino acids. Germline-derived CDR1 and CDR2 are SGHAT and FQNNGV. V was shortened by 3 bases and J by 5 bases, with 17 bases between the two germline ends. The DNA of the CDR3 is TGTGCCAGCAGCTTTACCAGGGGGGATCGAAACGAGCAGTACTTC. As protein: CASSFTRGDRNEQYF.

This clonotype came up many times. The J gene is TRBJ2-7, the V gene TRBV28, with D perhaps TRBD2 (5 bases). The CDR3 spans 13 residues. Per the germline V gene, CDR1 is MDHEN and CDR2 is SYDVKM. V lost 10 bases and J 7 bases, leaving 20 bases between the germline ends. CDR3 in DNA: TGTGCCACCACCCCCCGAGGACTGCGGGAGCAGTACTTC. It translates to CATTPRGLREQYF.

In the case of this clonotype: Given a much more abundant clone one base away, this may be a read error. The V and J genes are TRBV6-2 or TRBV6-3 and TRBJ2-7; TRBD1 matches at 7 bases. With V trimmed by 4 bases and J by 2 bases, 8 bases remained unmatched. Germline V gives CDR1 MNHEY, CDR2 SVGEGT. The CDR3 runs to 15 residues. The CDR3 protein is CASSSPGQFTYEQYF. As DNA, the CDR3 is TGTGCCAGCAGTTCACCGGGACAGTTTACCTACGAGCAGTACTTC.